This TCR beta chain derives from a study of T cell responses to AZD1222 COVID-19 vaccine. Study-level background: Analysis merged second doses at about 4 or about 12 weeks.

The germline V gene has CDR1 LNHDA and CDR2 SQIVND (reference sequence). V dropped 6 bases and J dropped 10 bases, with 25 bases sitting between them. The CDR3 totals 16 residues. Generated by immunoSEQ multiplex PCR, the TCRdb table keeps only in-frame clones and is missing some. This table has about 61,000 clones, 80% to 90% appearing once. A single count supports this clone. Its antigen is still unknown. Findings and limits, study-wide: Nearly half of the spike-specific TCRs reportedly recognize variant regions that carry no mutations.

V and J are TRBV19 and TRBJ2-1; TRBD2 might be the D (6 bases). The material sequenced was peripheral blood, taken on day 0 of AZD1222 vaccination. This receptor was identified in an adult in good health. CDR3 sequence reads: CASSWSKTRGLGEQFF. The CDR3 nucleotides are TGTGCCAGTAGCTGGTCGAAGACTAGAGGGCTAGGGGAGCAGTTCTTC.